Below, 7 T cell receptor beta chains from the same sample are listed, as sequenced in a study of post-analysis software for immune sequencing data. Findings of the study overall: Comparison of patients with controls showed 5 or 6 TRBV segments more frequent in patients, TRBV5-6, TRBV5-1 and TRBV20-1 among them.

These receptors have no identified antigens. TCR beta cDNA libraries included unique molecular identifiers. MiXCR, run by TCRdb on the PCR reads, gives a single entry per CDR3 protein. The sample yields around 400,000 distinct CDR3 sequences, 30% to 45% seen once. Sequencing was carried out using blood. The receptor set was obtained from a girl aged 5-17 years with multiple sclerosis.

The CDR3 loop reads CASSPPPSGGAKADTQYF. In DNA, the CDR3 is TGTGCCAGCAGTCCCCCCCCTAGCGGGGGGGCGAAAGCAGATACGCAGTATTTT. The rearrangement joins TRBV12-3 or TRBV12-4 to TRBJ2-3; TRBD2 matches 12 bases. This CDR3 region has 18 residues. V gave up 5 bases and J gave up 4 bases; unmatched junction bases: 13.

This chain joins TRBV12-3 or TRBV12-4 and TRBJ2-5, with D possibly being TRBD1 (5 bases). The end of the DNA aligns better with TRBJ2-7, so the J call may be wrong. CDR3 length equals 14 residues. CDR3 protein: CASSSDMSLYEQYF. In DNA, the CDR3 is TGTGCCAGCAGTTCGGACATGAGCCTTTACGAGCAGTACTTC.

The chain has TRBV27 and TRBJ2-5; the D gene is possibly TRBD2 (5 bases). The CDR3 contains 14 residues. V was cut by 4 bases and J by 4 bases, with 13 bases left in between. Germline CDR1 reads MNHEY; CDR2 reads SMNVEV (reference sequence). CDR3 sequence reads: CASSSDWKIETQYF. CDR3 DNA sequence: TGTGCCAGCAGTTCGGACTGGAAAATAGAGACCCAGTACTTC.

This clonotype was found a few times. This sequence joins TRBV6-5 and TRBJ1-2, with D perhaps TRBD1 (6 bases). Looked up from germline, CDR1 is MNHEY and CDR2 is SVGAGI. This CDR3 region has 13 residues. The V gene lost 6 bases and the J gene lost 4 bases, with 12 bases spanning the gap. The CDR3 reads CASRGGFSYGYTF. CDR3 sequence (DNA): TGTGCCAGCAGAGGGGGGTTCAGCTATGGCTACACCTTC.

The rearrangement uses TRBV3-1 and TRBJ1-5; D ambiguous. V lost 0 bases to trimming and J lost 5 bases, with 11 bases between them. This CDR3 is 15 amino acids long. Germline V gene data show CDR1 as LGHDT and CDR2 as YNNKEL (reference sequence). In DNA form, the CDR3 reads TGTGCCAGCAGCCAAGATAGTGGGATAGATCAGCCCCAGCATTTT. This encodes CASSQDSGIDQPQHF.

This clonotype occurred a few times. This chain links TRBV9 with TRBJ2-3, with 9 bases matching TRBD2. Germline V gives CDR1 SGDLS, CDR2 YYNGEE. The V segment lost 3 bases and the J segment 0 bases; nucleotides outside the gene matches: 17. CDR3 length equals 20 residues. The CDR3 coding sequence is TGTGCCAGCAGCGCCGACTACGCGGGGGGGTTCCGACCTAGCACAGATACGCAGTATTTT. It translates to CASSADYAGGFRPSTDTQYF.

This sequence joins TRBV12-3 or TRBV12-4 and TRBJ1-2, with 8 bases lining up with TRBD1. The CDR3 covers 15 residues. V shed 5 bases and J 2 bases; nucleotides not matched to a gene: 7. In nucleotides, the CDR3 is TGTGCCAGCAGTGCGACCAGGGGGCTGAACTATGGCTACACCTTC. It is translated as CASSATRGLNYGYTF.